This TCR beta chain was recorded in a study of identical twins. TCRdb reprocessed the 5' RACE reads via MiXCR and lists one record per CDR3 protein. The table has around 550,000 distinct CDR3 sequences, over 12% seen once. Trimming stripped 5 bases from V and 7 bases from J, with 14 bases between. The CDR3 is 13 amino acids. The germline CDR1 and CDR2 sequences are MNHNY and SVGAGI (reference sequence). The data also belong to a second study, concerning yellow fever vaccine responses in identical twins.

The TCR originated in a woman aged 18-29 years in good health. The V and J genes are TRBV6-6 and TRBJ1-1, with no clear D. The specimen sequenced was CD4+ T cells sorted from blood. CDR3 nucleotides: TGTGCCAGCAGTGCGCCGACATCGGGTGAAGCTTTCTTT. Its protein is CASSAPTSGEAFF.